Detailed here is one TCR beta chain. A junction boundary mismatches the germline segment, possibly from a read error. The sample is drawn from a study of blood T cell repertoires in COVID-19. Study details: The United States, Italy and Spain supplied acute and convalescent COVID-19 samples. PBMCs, B-cell-depleted T cells, or T cells provided the cDNA or gDNA that made up the material.

The CDR3 spans 14 residues. Germline CDR1 SGHDT, CDR2 YYEEEE. Clones were read by immunoSEQ multiplex PCR, and TCRdb kept only the in-frame ones, dropping some. The data show hundreds of thousands of clones, around nine tenths seen once. Enrollment of patients from Seattle took place during active infection, with longitudinal follow-up. This chain joins TRBV5-6 and TRBJ1-3, with D perhaps matching TRBD1 (5 bases). What was sequenced was peripheral blood. The clonotype originates from a woman in her 70s with COVID-19, enrolled during active disease. CDR3 DNA sequence: TGTGCCAGCAGCTTGTGGCAGCTCGTAGGCGGGGGACATTTT. It translates to CASSLWQLVGGGHF.